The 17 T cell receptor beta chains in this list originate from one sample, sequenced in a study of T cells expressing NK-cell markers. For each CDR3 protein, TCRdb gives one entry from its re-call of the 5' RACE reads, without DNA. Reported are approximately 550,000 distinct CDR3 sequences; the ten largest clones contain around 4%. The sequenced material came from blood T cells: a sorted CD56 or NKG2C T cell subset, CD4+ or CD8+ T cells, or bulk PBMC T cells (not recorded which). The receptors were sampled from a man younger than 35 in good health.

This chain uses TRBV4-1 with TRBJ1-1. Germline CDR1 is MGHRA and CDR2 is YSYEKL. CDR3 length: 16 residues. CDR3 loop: CASSQEEWQSNTEAFF.

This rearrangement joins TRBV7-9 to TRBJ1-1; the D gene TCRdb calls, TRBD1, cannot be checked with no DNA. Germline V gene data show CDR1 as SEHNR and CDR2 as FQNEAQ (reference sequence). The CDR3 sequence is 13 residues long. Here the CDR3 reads CASSLDRESEAFF.

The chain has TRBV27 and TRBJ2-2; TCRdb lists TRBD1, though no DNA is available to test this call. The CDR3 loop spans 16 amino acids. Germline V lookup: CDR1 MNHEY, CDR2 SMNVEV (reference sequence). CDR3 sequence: CASSARTGWRAGELFF.

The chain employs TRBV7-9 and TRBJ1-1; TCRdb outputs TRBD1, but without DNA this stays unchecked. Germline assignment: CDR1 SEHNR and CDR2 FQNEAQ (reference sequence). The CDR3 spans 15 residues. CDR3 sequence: CASSPGPLGETEAFF. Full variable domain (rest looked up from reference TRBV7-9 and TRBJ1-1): DTGVSQNPRHKITKRGQNVTFRCDPISEHNRLYWYRQTLGQGPEFLTYFQNEAQLEKSRLLSDRFSAERPKGSFSTLEIQRTEQGDSAMYLCASSPGPLGETEAFFGQGTRLTVV.

The CDR3 loop is CASSSTRGLYYGYTF. The V call is TRBV6-5, the J call TRBJ1-2. Germline loops: CDR1 MNHEY, CDR2 SVGAGI. The CDR3 sequence is 15 residues long.

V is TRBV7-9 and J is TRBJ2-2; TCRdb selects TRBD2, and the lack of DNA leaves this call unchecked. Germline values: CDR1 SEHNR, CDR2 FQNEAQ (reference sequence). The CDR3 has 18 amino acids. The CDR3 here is CASSFLTSGDGNTGELFF.

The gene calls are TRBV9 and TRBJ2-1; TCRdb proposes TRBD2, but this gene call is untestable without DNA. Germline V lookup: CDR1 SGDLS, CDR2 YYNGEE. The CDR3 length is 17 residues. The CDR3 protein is CASSKTSGSKTGSEQFF.

The CDR3 sequence: CASSYTTPGQQYNEQFF. The V and J genes are TRBV6-5 and TRBJ2-1; there is no DNA to check the TCRdb D call of TRBD1. Looked up from germline, CDR1 is MNHEY and CDR2 is SVGAGI. The CDR3 is 17 residues long.

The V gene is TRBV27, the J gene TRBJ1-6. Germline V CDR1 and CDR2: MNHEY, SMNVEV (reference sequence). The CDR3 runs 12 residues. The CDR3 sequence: CASRKFGSPLHF.

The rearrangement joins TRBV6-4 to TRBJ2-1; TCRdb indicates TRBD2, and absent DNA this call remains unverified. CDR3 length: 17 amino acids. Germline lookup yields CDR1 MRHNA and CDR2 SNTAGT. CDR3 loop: CASSTHLASGRLNEQFF.

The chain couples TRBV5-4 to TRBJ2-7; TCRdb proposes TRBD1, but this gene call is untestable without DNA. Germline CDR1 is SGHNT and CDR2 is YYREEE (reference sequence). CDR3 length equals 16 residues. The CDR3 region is CASSLGQGASSYEQYF.

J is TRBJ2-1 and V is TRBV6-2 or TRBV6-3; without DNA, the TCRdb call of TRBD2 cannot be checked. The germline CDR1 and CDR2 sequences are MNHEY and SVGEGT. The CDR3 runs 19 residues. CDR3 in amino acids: CASTTVRDGKNEGHNEQFF.

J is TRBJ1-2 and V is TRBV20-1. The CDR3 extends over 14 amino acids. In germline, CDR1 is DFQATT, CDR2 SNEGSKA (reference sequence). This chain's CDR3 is CSARFRMRTYGYTF.

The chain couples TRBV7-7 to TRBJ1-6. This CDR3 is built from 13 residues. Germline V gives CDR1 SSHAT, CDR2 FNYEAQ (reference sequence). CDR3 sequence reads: CASSLTPESPLHF.

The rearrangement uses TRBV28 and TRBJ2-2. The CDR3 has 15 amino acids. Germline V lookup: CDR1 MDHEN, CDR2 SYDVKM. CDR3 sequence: CASSFRLGNTGELFF.

CDR3 sequence: CASSLDSGGSGYEQYF. This chain uses TRBV7-2 with TRBJ2-7; TCRdb's D call of TRBD1 is untestable without DNA. Germline assignment: CDR1 SGHTA and CDR2 FQGNSA. This CDR3 region has 16 residues.

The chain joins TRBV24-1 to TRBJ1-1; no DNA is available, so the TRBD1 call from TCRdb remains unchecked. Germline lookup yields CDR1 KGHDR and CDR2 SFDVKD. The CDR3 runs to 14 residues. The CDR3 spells CATSAEGEEAEAFF.